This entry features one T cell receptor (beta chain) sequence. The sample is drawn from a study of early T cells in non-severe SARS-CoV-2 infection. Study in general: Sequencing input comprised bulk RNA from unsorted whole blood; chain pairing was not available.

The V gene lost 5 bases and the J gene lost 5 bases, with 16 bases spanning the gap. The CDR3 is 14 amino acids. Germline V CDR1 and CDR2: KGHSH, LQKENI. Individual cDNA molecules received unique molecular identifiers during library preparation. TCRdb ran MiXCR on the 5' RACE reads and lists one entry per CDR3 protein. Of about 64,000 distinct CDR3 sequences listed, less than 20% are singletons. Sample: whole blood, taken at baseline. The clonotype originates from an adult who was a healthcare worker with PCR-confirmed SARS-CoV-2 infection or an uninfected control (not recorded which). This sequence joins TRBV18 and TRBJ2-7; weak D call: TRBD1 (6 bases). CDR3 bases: TGTGCCAGCTCAGAAATCAGGGGATCTGACGAGCAGTACTTC. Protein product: CASSEIRGSDEQYF.